Here is one TCR beta chain with its context. This specimen comes from a study of blood T cell repertoires in COVID-19. Study overall: Samples representing acute and convalescent COVID-19 were sourced from the United States, Italy and Spain. The analysed material was cDNA or gDNA that came from T cells, B-cell-depleted T cells, or PBMCs.

Original processing methods: Quantification of nucleated cells was approximated via reference gene primer amplification. Produced via immunoSEQ multiplex PCR; TCRdb's table is partial and in-frame only. D and trimming come from the DNA, and the V and J calls and clone size come from that table. Found here are approximately 190,000 clones, approximately 84% of them singletons; the top ten hold about 6.9%. The CDR3 covers 12 residues. Trimming cost V 5 bases and J 4 bases, with 7 bases left between them. CDR1 and CDR2 from the germline V gene are SGHTA and FQGNSA. The specimen sequenced was peripheral blood. The chain links TRBV7-2 to TRBJ2-3; D is undetermined. This TCR was sampled from a human donor with acute or convalescent COVID-19. The donor label of this sample is uncertain. This CDR3 is CASSVQSDTQYF. In DNA, the CDR3 is TGTGCCAGCAGCGTACAGTCAGATACGCAGTATTTT. The complete variable domain, with remaining parts taken from reference TRBV7-2 and TRBJ2-3, reads GAGVSQSPSNKVTEKGKDVELRCDPISGHTALYWYRQSLGQGLEFLIYFQGNSAPDKSGLPSDRFSAERTGGSVSTLTIQRTQQEDSAVYLCASSVQSDTQYFGPGTRLTVL.